This T cell receptor (beta chain) was found in a study of T cell responses to AZD1222 COVID-19 vaccine (dated by TCRdb to the early 2020s). Study-wide context: AZD1222 recipients whose second dose came at about 4 weeks and those whose second dose came at about 12 weeks were combined into one group, since spike-specific TCR depth and breadth did not differ between the two schedules. Trial participants were enrolled into age subgroups of 18-55, 56-69 and 70-plus years, which contained about 150, 27 and 61 TCR-sequenced participants, respectively. A total of 230 to 250 trial participants underwent TCR sequencing, of whom roughly 210 had received two doses of AZD1222 and around 26 had received two doses of the MenACWY control vaccine. The paper's findings and limits, for the study overall: Conclusions about previously exposed vaccinees are limited because only six or seven AZD1222 recipients were SARS-CoV-2 seropositive at baseline. Vaccine-associated CD4 TCRs spanned the whole spike protein, with dominant responses in regions 160-218 and 743-854. Participants were mostly white British and included more females than males, and it was suggested by the authors that clonal diversity may have been underestimated. A significant rise in spike-specific TCR breadth and depth was observed after two AZD1222 doses relative to day 0 and relative to MenACWY recipients. Because no day 14 peak-response samples were available, repertoires were characterized only after the peak T cell response. Nearly half of unique spike-specific TCRs reportedly recognized epitopes outside regions mutated in the B.1.351 and B.1.1.7 variants. The 56-69-year group was small, and its depth increase did not reach significance, likely because of low power.

Comments on this clone: The target of this receptor is not known. Base qualities are not recorded, but no much larger clone differs from it by a single base.

The CDR3 regions of human TCRbeta chains were analyzed by immunosequencing. The authors' analysis ran thus. Repertoire TCRs were matched against a reference library of SARS-CoV-2-specific TCRs generated with the MIRA antigen-specificity platform. Breadth meant the fraction of unique TCRs that were SARS-CoV-2-associated, whereas depth meant the fraction of total T cells that were SARS-CoV-2-associated. Using the MIRA data, each spike-specific TCR was mapped to the spike region that the TCR reacts to and placed in a CD4 or CD8 class. Log10-transformed breadth and depth values were compared by one-way ANOVA with Sidak's multiple comparisons tests. This immuneACCESS table, as held by TCRdb, lists in-frame sequences with V and J called but not all clones. Of the missing ones, under half trace to an unresolved V gene in checked studies; the others have no known cause. V and J calls and clone size come straight from that table; D and trimming were deduced from the DNA. For this sample the table gives 150,000 or so clones, of which about nine tenths were detected only once. The ten largest clones take up about 15% of the sample.

The label giving this sample's time point can be read as: baseline before first vaccination. The vaccinee samples were drawn from two UK trials, COV001 and COV002, one of which was a single-blind randomized controlled phase 2/3 trial testing AZD1222 (ChAdOx1 nCoV-19) in healthy adults. For TCRbeta chain sequencing, PBMC samples from trial participants were taken at day 0 and at day 28 after the second dose. The CDR3 starts with the cysteine, ends with the phenylalanine, and has 14 residues. Of all the DNA, just the CDR3 is kept, 42 bases in frame from base 1. Trimming removed 3 bases from V and 4 bases from J; the gene matches leave 3 bases unexplained. The germline V gene (reference sequence) provides CDR1 LNHDA and CDR2 SQIVND.

The chain employs TRBV19 and TRBJ1-2; TRBD1 aligns with 9 central bases. The specimen was peripheral blood, collected on day 0 of AZD1222 vaccination. This clonotype originated in an adult in good health. The CDR3 protein: CASSIPGQGYGYTF. The nucleotide sequence reads TGTGCCAGTAGTATTCCGGGACAGGGCTATGGCTACACCTTC.